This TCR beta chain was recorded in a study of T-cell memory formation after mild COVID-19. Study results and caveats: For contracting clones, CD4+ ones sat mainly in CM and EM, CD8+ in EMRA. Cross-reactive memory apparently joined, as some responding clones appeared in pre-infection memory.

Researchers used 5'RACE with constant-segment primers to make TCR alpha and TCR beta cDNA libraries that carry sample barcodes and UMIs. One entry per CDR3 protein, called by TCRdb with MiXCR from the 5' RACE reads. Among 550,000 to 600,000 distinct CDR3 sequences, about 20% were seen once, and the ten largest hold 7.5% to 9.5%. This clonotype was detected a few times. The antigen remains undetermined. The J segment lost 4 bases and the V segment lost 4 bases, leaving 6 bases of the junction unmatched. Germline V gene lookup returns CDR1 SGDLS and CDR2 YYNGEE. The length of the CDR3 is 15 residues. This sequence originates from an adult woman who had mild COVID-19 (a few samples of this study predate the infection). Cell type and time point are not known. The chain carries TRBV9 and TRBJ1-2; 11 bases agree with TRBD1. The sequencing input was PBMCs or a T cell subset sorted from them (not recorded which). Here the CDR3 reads CASSLRDRGIYGYTF. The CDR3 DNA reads TGTGCCAGCAGCCTGCGGGACAGGGGGATCTATGGCTACACCTTC.